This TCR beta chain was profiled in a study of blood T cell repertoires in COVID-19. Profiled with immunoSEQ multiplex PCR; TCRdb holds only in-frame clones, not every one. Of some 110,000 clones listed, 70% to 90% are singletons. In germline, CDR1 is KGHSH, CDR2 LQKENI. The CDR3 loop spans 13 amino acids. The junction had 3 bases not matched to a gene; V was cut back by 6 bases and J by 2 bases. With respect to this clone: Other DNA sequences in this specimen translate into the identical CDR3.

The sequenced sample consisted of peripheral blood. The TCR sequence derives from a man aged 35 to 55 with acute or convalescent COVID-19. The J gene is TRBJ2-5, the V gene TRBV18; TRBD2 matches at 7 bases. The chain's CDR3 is CASSPGLQETQYF. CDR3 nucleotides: TGTGCCAGCTCGCCGGGACTACAAGAGACCCAGTACTTC.